These 32 T cell receptor beta chains were all obtained from the same sample, sequenced in a study of blood T cell repertoires in COVID-19. Data came from immunoSEQ multiplex PCR; TCRdb stores just in-frame clones and leaves some out. This table has roughly 52,000 clones, roughly 90% appearing once. Source material: peripheral blood. These receptors originate from a woman older than 75 with acute or convalescent COVID-19.

The chain employs TRBV7-9 and TRBJ2-3; maybe TRBD2 (6 bases). Germline CDR1 SEHNR, CDR2 FQNEAQ (reference sequence). The CDR3 is 15 residues long. V lost 7 bases and J 8 bases, leaving 22 bases between the germline ends. The CDR3, as DNA: TGTGCCAGCACCCTGGCGGTAGGAAATAGCGGTACGCAGTATTTT. Translated: CASTLAVGNSGTQYF. The whole variable domain, filled in from reference TRBV7-9 and TRBJ2-3, reads DTGVSQNPRHKITKRGQNVTFRCDPISEHNRLYWYRQTLGQGPEFLTYFQNEAQLEKSRLLSDRFSAERPKGSFSTLEIQRTEQGDSAMYLCASTLAVGNSGTQYFGPGTRLTVL.

The V gene is TRBV19, the J gene TRBJ1-5; D possibly corresponds to TRBD1 (6 bases). The CDR3 loop spans 17 amino acids. The V and J ends lost 3 bases and 0 bases respectively, with 15 bases between them. Germline loops: CDR1 LNHDA, CDR2 SQIVND (reference sequence). The CDR3 reads CASSIAGGRYSNQPQHF. The CDR3 region has the DNA TGTGCCAGTAGTATTGCTGGGGGCCGGTATAGCAATCAGCCCCAGCATTTT.

The chain has TRBV19 and TRBJ2-1; D may be TRBD2 (6 bases). The CDR3 runs 14 residues. The germline V gene has CDR1 LNHDA and CDR2 SQIVND (reference sequence). Trimming left V 6 bases short and J 8 bases short, with 17 bases between. The CDR3 loop is CASRRDFGEDEQFF. CDR3 DNA sequence: TGTGCCAGTAGGCGGGACTTCGGAGAAGATGAGCAGTTCTTC.

A remark on this clone: The same CDR3 is also encoded by other DNA sequences in this sample. This chain uses TRBV5-1 with TRBJ2-3; 10 positions match TRBD1. J was trimmed by 2 bases and V by 4 bases; bases with no gene match: 7. CDR1 and CDR2 from the germline V gene are SGHRS and YFSETQ. The CDR3 is 16 residues long. Here the CDR3 reads CASSSGQGGSTDTQYF. The CDR3 bases are TGCGCCAGCAGCAGCGGACAGGGGGGCTCCACAGATACGCAGTATTTT.

The chain is built from TRBV15 and TRBJ1-5; 7 bases agree with TRBD1. The germline CDR1 and CDR2 sequences are LNHNV and YYDKDF (reference sequence). After removal of 4 bases from V and 1 base from J, the junction contained 4 bases not matched to a gene. There are 15 residues in the CDR3. The CDR3 coding sequence is TGTGCCACCAGCATCGACAGGGCGAGCAATCAGCCCCAGCATTTT. Translation: CATSIDRASNQPQHF.

The CDR3 nucleotides are TGCAGCGTTGATGGCCAAGACTACGAGCAGTACTTC. This translates into CSVDGQDYEQYF. The chain joins TRBV29-1 to TRBJ2-7; D ambiguous. The V gene lost 3 bases and the J gene lost 3 bases, with 9 bases spanning the gap. Germline loops: CDR1 SQVTM, CDR2 ANQGSEA. The CDR3 spans 12 residues.

The rearrangement links TRBV6-4 to TRBJ1-2; D gene uncertain. Trimming left V 4 bases short and J 4 bases short, with 10 bases between. The germline V gene has CDR1 MRHNA and CDR2 SNTAGT. The CDR3 loop spans 13 amino acids. The CDR3 spells CASSGLLGYGYTF. The CDR3 nucleotides are TGTGCCAGCAGTGGGCTCCTAGGCTATGGCTACACCTTC.

The chain couples TRBV30 to TRBJ1-1; 7 bases map to TRBD1. CDR1 is GTSNPN, CDR2 SVGIG, per germline (reference sequence). After removal of 3 bases from V and 5 bases from J, the junction contained 6 bases not matched to a gene. This CDR3 has 13 residues. CDR3 bases: TGTGCCTGGAGCCGGGGACAGAGAACTGAAGCTTTCTTT. This sequence encodes CAWSRGQRTEAFF. The full variable domain, with the rest looked up from reference TRBV30 and TRBJ1-1, is SQTIHQWPATLVQPVGSPLSLECTVEGTSNPNLYWYRQAAGRGLQLLFYSVGIGQISSEVPQNLSASRPQDRQFILSSKKLLLSDSGFYLCAWSRGQRTEAFFGQGTRLTVV.

This clone was counted between two and nine times. The chain carries TRBV29-1 and TRBJ2-7; 8 bases match TRBD1. Trimming took 5 bases from V and 3 from J; bases not matched to a gene: 3. Looked up from germline, CDR1 is SQVTM and CDR2 is ANQGSEA. This CDR3 contains 12 residues. The CDR3 spells CSVPGQGYEQYF. The DNA for the CDR3 is TGCAGCGTTCCCGGACAGGGCTACGAGCAGTACTTC.

The rearrangement joins TRBV19 to TRBJ2-3, with D tentatively TRBD1 (6 bases). This CDR3 is built from 17 residues. The V and J ends lost 5 bases and 2 bases respectively, with 20 bases between them. From germline, CDR1 is LNHDA and CDR2 SQIVND (reference sequence). The CDR3 loop is CASSQSLGGYPTDTQYF. In DNA, the CDR3 is TGTGCCAGTAGTCAAAGTCTTGGGGGCTATCCCACAGATACGCAGTATTTT.

The chain employs TRBV11-2 and TRBJ1-2; 9 bases agree with TRBD1. The CDR3 sequence is 15 residues long. Germline assignment: CDR1 SGHAT and CDR2 FQNNGV. J lost 4 bases, V lost 4 bases, and 7 bases had no gene match. The CDR3 nucleotides are TGTGCCAGCAGCTCCTACAGGGGGCGGGTCTATGGCTACACCTTC. It yields the protein CASSSYRGRVYGYTF.

The V gene is TRBV6-6, the J gene TRBJ2-7; 7 bases fit TRBD1. This CDR3 spans 14 amino acids. V lost 2 bases, J lost 2 bases, and 3 bases stayed unmatched. Germline values: CDR1 MNHNY, CDR2 SVGAGI (reference sequence). CDR3 residues: CASSYRQGPYEQYF. The CDR3 bases are TGTGCCAGCAGTTACCGACAGGGCCCCTACGAGCAGTACTTC.

The chain joins TRBV2 to TRBJ2-2; 12 nucleotides agree with TRBD2. V dropped 5 bases and J dropped 8; count of bases not matched to a gene: 9. The germline CDR1 and CDR2 sequences are SNHLY and FYNNEI. The CDR3 extends over 16 amino acids. The CDR3 DNA reads as TGTGCCAGCAGTCCTTTGACTAGCGGGGGCCTTGGGGAGCTGTTTTTT. Translated: CASSPLTSGGLGELFF.

This clone has only one observation. The chain joins TRBV11-2 to TRBJ2-4, with 8 bases fitting TRBD2. The CDR3 is 14 amino acids. J was trimmed by 6 bases and V by 5 bases; bases with no gene match: 6. CDR1 is SGHAT, CDR2 FQNNGV, per germline. Here the CDR3 DNA reads TGTGCCAGCAGCGTCGGGGGGGCGGGAAACATTCAGTACTTC. Translated, it gives CASSVGGAGNIQYF.

The rearrangement uses TRBV30 and TRBJ1-1; D gene uncertain. CDR3 length: 15 residues. V was trimmed by 3 bases and J by 0 bases, leaving 14 bases between them. From germline, CDR1 is GTSNPN and CDR2 SVGIG (reference sequence). DNA of the CDR3: TGTGCCTGGAGGCCAGTCGGGTGGATGAACACTGAAGCTTTCTTT. Its translation is CAWRPVGWMNTEAFF.

This clone was seen only a few times. This chain links TRBV5-1 with TRBJ2-7, with 9 positions matching TRBD1. The CDR3 has 16 residues. The trim removed 0 bases at V and 6 bases at J, leaving 10 bases unmatched. Germline V lookup: CDR1 SGHRS, CDR2 YFSETQ. The CDR3: CASSLAGTGRTGEQYF. The CDR3 DNA reads as TGCGCCAGCAGCTTGGCGGGGACAGGGCGGACGGGCGAGCAGTACTTC.

CDR3 nucleotide sequence: TGTGCCAGCAGCCGAGCGGGGGGGCCGTGGGAGACCCAGTACTTC. It encodes CASSRAGGPWETQYF. This chain links TRBV3-1 (or the pseudogene TRBV3-2) with TRBJ2-5; 10 nucleotides agree with TRBD2. Germline V gene sequence: CDR1 LGHDT, CDR2 YNNKEL (reference sequence). The CDR3 is 15 residues long. V gave up 4 bases and J gave up 5 bases; unmatched junction bases: 7.

The V gene is TRBV18, the J gene TRBJ2-7, with D possibly TRBD2 on 5 matching bases. The CDR3 is 16 residues long. V was shortened by 5 bases and J by 0 bases, with 17 bases between the two germline ends. Looked up from germline, CDR1 is KGHSH and CDR2 is LQKENI. CDR3 in amino acids: CASSTTGLAGSYEQYF. The CDR3, as DNA: TGTGCCAGCTCAACCACCGGCCTAGCAGGCTCCTACGAGCAGTACTTC.

CDR3 sequence reads: CASRTGSNSPLHF. The CDR3 nucleotides read TGCGCCAGCCGGACAGGGTCTAATTCACCCCTCCACTTT. The chain links TRBV5-1 to TRBJ1-6, with 8 bases fitting TRBD1. Germline loops: CDR1 SGHRS, CDR2 YFSETQ. The CDR3 loop spans 13 amino acids. The V gene end was trimmed by 7 bases and the J gene end by 6 bases; junction bases not matched to a gene: 3.

This chain links TRBV28 with TRBJ1-5; D is possibly TRBD1 (5 bases). Germline values: CDR1 MDHEN, CDR2 SYDVKM. This CDR3 comprises 15 residues. V was cut by 6 bases and J by 2 bases, with 14 bases left in between. This CDR3 is CASSHPRGGNQPQHF. The CDR3 DNA follows: TGTGCCAGCAGCCACCCACGGGGGGGCAATCAGCCCCAGCATTTT. Filled out from reference TRBV28 and TRBJ1-5, the complete variable domain reads DVKVTQSSRYLVKRTGEKVFLECVQDMDHENMFWYRQDPGLGLRLIYFSYDVKMKEKGDIPEGYSVSREKKERFSLILESASTNQTSMYLCASSHPRGGNQPQHFGDGTRLSIL.

Only a few counts were recorded for this clone. The chain links TRBV4-1 to TRBJ1-5; TRBD1 matches at 7 bases. The germline CDR1 and CDR2 sequences are MGHRA and YSYEKL. CDR3 length equals 16 residues. Trimming took 2 bases from V and 4 from J; bases not matched to a gene: 8. CDR3 coding DNA: TGCGCCAGCAGCCAACCCCGGACAGGACCAAATCAGCCCCAGCATTTT. Translated: CASSQPRTGPNQPQHF.

This clone was seen a single time. This chain joins TRBV19 and TRBJ1-1; D is perhaps TRBD1 (5 bases). The V and J ends lost 1 base and 11 bases respectively, with 23 bases between them. Germline CDR1 LNHDA, CDR2 SQIVND (reference sequence). CDR3 length: 16 amino acids. Written as DNA, the CDR3 is TGTGCCAGTAGTATAGCTCCCACTCGCGGGACGCTTGGGGCTTTCTTT. Protein sequence: CASSIAPTRGTLGAFF.

The V call is TRBV27, the J call TRBJ2-7; possible D gene TRBD1, 6 bases. The germline V and J ends were trimmed by 2 bases and 4 bases, with 21 bases remaining between them. This CDR3 has 17 amino acids. In germline, CDR1 is MNHEY, CDR2 SMNVEV (reference sequence). This chain's CDR3 is CASSLSSPPGTHYEQYF. The CDR3 bases are TGTGCCAGCAGTTTAAGCAGCCCTCCCGGGACACATTACGAGCAGTACTTC.

The chain links TRBV1 to TRBJ2-1; no DNA check was done on the table's D call, TRBD2. TRBV1 is a known pseudogene. The CDR3 is 21 residues long. This chain's CDR3 is CTSSQDGELAGFQGTYNEQFF. In DNA form, the CDR3 reads TGCACCAGCAGCCAAGACGGCGAACTAGCGGGGTTCCAGGGCACCTACAATGAGCAGTTCTTC.

This chain joins TRBV6-1 and TRBJ1-2; 7 positions agree with TRBD1. The J segment lost 3 bases and the V segment lost 7 bases, leaving 8 bases of the junction unmatched. Germline loops: CDR1 MNHNS, CDR2 SASEGT. The CDR3 covers 14 residues. CDR3 region: CASKTTGEHYGYTF. In DNA, the CDR3 is TGTGCCAGCAAAACCACAGGGGAACACTATGGCTACACCTTC.

The chain is built from TRBV30 and TRBJ2-7; 7 bases match TRBD2. The CDR3 sequence is 15 residues long. V was clipped by 3 bases and J by 3 bases; unmatched bases: 11. Germline assignment: CDR1 GTSNPN and CDR2 SVGIG (reference sequence). The CDR3 region is CAWRSWEGTLYEQYF. DNA for the CDR3: TGTGCCTGGAGGTCCTGGGAGGGAACTCTCTACGAGCAGTACTTC.

This clone was detected only once. The same CDR3 can be traced to other DNA sequences in this sample. This rearrangement joins TRBV6-1 to TRBJ1-5, with TRBD1 as a possible D gene (5 bases). The CDR3 consists of 15 residues. With 1 base removed from V and 2 bases from J, the gap between germline ends came to 9 bases. CDR1 is MNHNS, CDR2 SASEGT, per germline. The CDR3 DNA follows: TGTGCCAGCAGTGAAGGGACAAACGGCAATCAGCCCCAGCATTTT. It encodes CASSEGTNGNQPQHF.

The chain recombines TRBV7-9 with TRBJ2-1; TRBD1 agrees at 7 bases. The CDR3 is 15 residues long. Germline trimming cut 5 bases from V and 2 bases from J; bases unmatched to any gene: 6. Germline lookup yields CDR1 SEHNR and CDR2 FQNEAQ (reference sequence). The CDR3 coding sequence is TGTGCCAGCAGCCCCCGACAGGGAACCTACAATGAGCAGTTCTTC. This gives the protein CASSPRQGTYNEQFF.

V is TRBV5-1 and J is TRBJ1-1, with D possibly matching TRBD1 (6 bases). CDR1 SGHRS and CDR2 YFSETQ come from the germline V gene. This CDR3 region has 13 residues. Trimming pared 4 bases from V and 1 base from J, leaving 8 bases between. CDR3: CASSAQGNTEAFF. The CDR3, as DNA: TGCGCCAGCAGCGCACAGGGGAACACTGAAGCTTTCTTT.

The rearrangement links TRBV3-1 (or the pseudogene TRBV3-2) to TRBJ1-1; D is ambiguous. Germline V CDR1 and CDR2: LGHDT, YNNKEL (reference sequence). There are 17 residues in the CDR3. V was clipped by 0 bases and J by 0 bases, with 14 bases between them. The CDR3 is CASSQDAPGNMNTEAFF. The CDR3 DNA is TGTGCCAGCAGCCAAGATGCCCCGGGAAACATGAACACTGAAGCTTTCTTT.

V is TRBV4-1 and J is TRBJ1-5, with 9 positions matching TRBD1. Germline V gene lookup returns CDR1 MGHRA and CDR2 YSYEKL. CDR3 length: 15 amino acids. V trimming: 4 bases; J trimming: 1 base; junction bases outside the gene matches: 2. CDR3: CASSPTGGSNQPQHF. CDR3 in DNA: TGCGCCAGCAGCCCGACAGGGGGAAGCAATCAGCCCCAGCATTTT.

The chain carries TRBV9 and TRBJ2-5; TRBD1 agrees at 8 bases. Germline CDR1 is SGDLS and CDR2 is YYNGEE. V shed 4 bases and J 5 bases; nucleotides not matched to a gene: 7. CDR3 size: 14 residues. This CDR3 is CASSSQGDGETQYF. DNA of the CDR3: TGTGCCAGCAGCTCACAGGGGGATGGCGAGACCCAGTACTTC.